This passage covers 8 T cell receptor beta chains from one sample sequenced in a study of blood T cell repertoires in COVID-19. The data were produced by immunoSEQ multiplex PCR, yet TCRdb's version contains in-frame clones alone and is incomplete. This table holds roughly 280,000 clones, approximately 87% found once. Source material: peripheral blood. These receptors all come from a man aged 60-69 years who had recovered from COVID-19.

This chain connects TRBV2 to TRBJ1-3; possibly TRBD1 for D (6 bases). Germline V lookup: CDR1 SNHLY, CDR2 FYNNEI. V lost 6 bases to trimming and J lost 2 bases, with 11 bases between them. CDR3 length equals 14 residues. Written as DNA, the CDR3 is TGTGCCAGCAGCTTCGACAGGACTGGAAACACCATATATTTT. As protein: CASSFDRTGNTIYF.

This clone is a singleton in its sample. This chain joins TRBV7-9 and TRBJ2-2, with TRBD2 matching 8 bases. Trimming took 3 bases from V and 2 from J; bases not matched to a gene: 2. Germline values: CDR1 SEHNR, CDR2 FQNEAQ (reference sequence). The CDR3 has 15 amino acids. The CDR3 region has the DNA TGTGCCAGCAGCTTCTTAGCGGGAAACACCGGGGAGCTGTTTTTT. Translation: CASSFLAGNTGELFF.

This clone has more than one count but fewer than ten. As DNA, the CDR3 is TGTGCCAGCAGCCTGCTGGGGGGGCAGGCAGATACGCAGTATTTT. Its protein product is CASSLLGGQADTQYF. The genes are TRBV5-6 and TRBJ2-3, with TRBD2 as a possible D gene (7 bases). CDR3 length equals 15 residues. From germline, CDR1 is SGHDT and CDR2 YYEEEE. V lost 4 bases and J 4 bases, leaving 16 bases between the germline ends.

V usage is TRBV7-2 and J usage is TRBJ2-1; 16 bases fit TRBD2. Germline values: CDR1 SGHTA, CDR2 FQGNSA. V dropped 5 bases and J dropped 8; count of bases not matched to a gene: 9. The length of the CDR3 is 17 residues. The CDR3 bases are TGTGCCAGCAGCACTGGGACTAGCGGGAGGGCCCTTGATGAGCAGTTCTTC. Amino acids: CASSTGTSGRALDEQFF.

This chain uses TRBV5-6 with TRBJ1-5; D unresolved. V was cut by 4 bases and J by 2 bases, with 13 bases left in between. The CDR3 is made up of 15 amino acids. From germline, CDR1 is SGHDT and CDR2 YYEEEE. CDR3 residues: CASSHSRQGNQPQHF. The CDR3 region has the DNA TGTGCCAGCAGCCATTCTCGGCAGGGCAATCAGCCCCAGCATTTT.

CDR3 sequence: CASSQGVEGANVLTF. CDR3 sequence (DNA): TGTGCCAGCAGCCAAGGCGTAGAAGGGGCCAACGTCCTGACTTTC. The chain combines TRBV3-1 (or the pseudogene TRBV3-2) with TRBJ2-6, with D hard to call. V dropped 1 base and J dropped 4 bases, with 8 bases sitting between them. The length of the CDR3 is 15 residues. CDR1 and CDR2 from the germline V gene are LGHDT and YNNKEL (reference sequence).

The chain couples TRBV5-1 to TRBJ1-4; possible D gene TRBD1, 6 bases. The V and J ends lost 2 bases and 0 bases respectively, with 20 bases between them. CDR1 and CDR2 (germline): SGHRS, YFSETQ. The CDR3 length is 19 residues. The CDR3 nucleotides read TGCGCCAGCAGCTTAAGGGGGGGCGGCAGTGTGACAACTAATGAAAAACTGTTTTTT. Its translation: CASSLRGGGSVTTNEKLFF.

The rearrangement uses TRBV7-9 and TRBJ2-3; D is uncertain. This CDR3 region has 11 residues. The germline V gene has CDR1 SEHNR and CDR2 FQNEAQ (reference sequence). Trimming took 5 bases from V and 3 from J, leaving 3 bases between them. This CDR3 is CASSQTDTQYF. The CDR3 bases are TGTGCCAGCAGCCAAACAGATACGCAGTATTTT.